The 2 T cell receptor beta chains reported below all come from one sample, sequenced in a study of T-cell reconstitution after alpha-beta-depleted transplantation in children. Using unique molecular identifiers, the investigators prepared the TCRbeta library. MiXCR, run by TCRdb on the PCR reads, gives a single entry per CDR3 protein. The data contain around 200,000 distinct CDR3 sequences, about 6.4% of them singletons. Source: PBMCs from the stem cell graft donor, taken from the stem cell graft. The receptors derive from a human donor who donated a stem cell graft to a child with Wiskott-Aldrich syndrome.

In its sample, this clonotype was seen many times. CDR3 in amino acids: CASSSRANLPYNEQFF. The CDR3 bases are TGTGCCAGCAGTTCCCGAGCCAACCTCCCCTACAATGAGCAGTTCTTC. This sequence joins TRBV12-3 or TRBV12-4 and TRBJ2-1; no clear D gene. V gave up 4 bases and J gave up 2 bases, with 15 bases separating them. The CDR3 extends over 16 amino acids.

In its sample, this clonotype was seen many times. The chain has TRBV24-1 and TRBJ2-1; 7 bases are shared with TRBD2. The V and J ends lost 7 bases and 6 bases, in that order; junction bases with no gene match: 11. The CDR3 extends over 15 amino acids. Germline assignment: CDR1 KGHDR and CDR2 SFDVKD. CDR3 in amino acids: CATRETGTKINEQFF. The CDR3 DNA follows: TGTGCCACCAGAGAAACCGGGACTAAGATCAATGAGCAGTTCTTC.